Below, 22 T cell receptor beta chains from the same sample are listed, as sequenced in a study of PD-L1 blockade in urothelial cancer (TCRdb year 2017). Library preparation employed the immunoSEQ multiplex PCR assay. As stored in TCRdb, this immuneACCESS dataset retains in-frame rearrangements with V and J assigned. A fraction of the clones does not appear; measured against another copy, unresolved V genes explain less than half of the discrepancy, and the remainder lacks a known reason. The sample table holds 15,000 to 20,000 clones, of which around 81% were seen once. The ten largest clones take up approximately 1.8% of the sample. This sample's time point label indicates: peripheral blood 6 weeks after treatment start. Sequencing used PBMCs, obtained around atezolizumab (anti-PD-L1) treatment. These TCRs come from a man aged 50-59 years with urothelial cancer.

The rearrangement uses TRBV19 and TRBJ2-7; 9 nucleotides line up with TRBD2. CDR1 and CDR2 from the germline V gene are LNHDA and SQIVND (reference sequence). The V gene end was trimmed by 3 bases and the J gene end by 10 bases; junction bases not matched to a gene: 10. CDR3 size: 14 residues. DNA for the CDR3: TGTGCCAGTAGTATCGGGGGACTAGCCAGGGATCAGTACTTC. Translating gives CASSIGGLARDQYF.

This clone has a handful of counts. This rearrangement joins TRBV2 to TRBJ1-1, with D possibly matching TRBD1 (6 bases). This CDR3 has 12 amino acids. Between the trimmed V and J ends, which lost 4 bases and 10 bases, there was a span of 13 bases. The V gene's germline CDR1 is SNHLY and CDR2 FYNNEI. The CDR3 coding sequence is TGTGCCAGCAGTGCTTTGGACAGTCGAGCTTTCTTT. Translation gives CASSALDSRAFF.

The chain recombines TRBV7-3 with TRBJ1-1, with 8 bases lining up with TRBD1. CDR3 length: 14 residues. V shed 5 bases and J 3 bases; nucleotides not matched to a gene: 5. Germline-derived CDR1 and CDR2 are SGHTA and FQGTGA. As DNA, the CDR3 is TGTGCCAGCAGCCTACAGGGGGGAGACACTGAAGCTTTCTTT. It translates to CASSLQGGDTEAFF.

The genes are TRBV14 and TRBJ1-1, with no clear D. Germline lookup yields CDR1 SGHDN and CDR2 FVKESK. V shed 1 base and J shed 5 bases, with 14 bases lying between them. The CDR3 is made up of 15 amino acids. The CDR3 sequence is CASSQGGGFGTEAFF. As DNA, the CDR3 is TGTGCCAGCAGCCAAGGTGGAGGTTTTGGGACTGAAGCTTTCTTT.

This chain links TRBV6-1 with TRBJ2-7; D call uncertain. Germline V CDR1 and CDR2: MNHNS, SASEGT. With 0 bases removed from V and 9 bases from J, the gap between germline ends came to 12 bases. The CDR3 consists of 13 residues. CDR3 in DNA: TGTGCCAGCAGTGAAGCAGCGAGTAAGGGGCAGTACGTC. Translating it yields CASSEAASKGQYV.

This clone was detected only once. The V call is TRBV6-1, the J call TRBJ2-2, with 10 bases aligning to TRBD1. J was trimmed by 7 bases and V by 6 bases; bases with no gene match: 8. CDR1 and CDR2 (germline): MNHNS, SASEGT. There are 15 residues in the CDR3. For the CDR3, the DNA is TGTGCCAGCAGATGGGACAGGGGCCAGGGCGGGGAGCTGTTTTTT. It is translated as CASRWDRGQGGELFF.

The chain employs TRBV6-1 and TRBJ1-5; 10 nucleotides align to TRBD1. J lost 2 bases, V lost 6 bases, and 4 bases had no gene match. The CDR3 totals 15 residues. Looked up from germline, CDR1 is MNHNS and CDR2 is SASEGT. For the CDR3, the DNA is TGTGCCAGCAGGACCGGGACAGGGGGCAATCAGCCCCAGCATTTT. It encodes CASRTGTGGNQPQHF.

The genes are TRBV6-5 and TRBJ2-1; TRBD2 agrees at 12 bases. Germline V gives CDR1 MNHEY, CDR2 SVGAGI. This CDR3 has 16 amino acids. The V gene end was trimmed by 4 bases and the J gene end by 7 bases; junction bases not matched to a gene: 8. The CDR3 DNA sequence: TGTGCCAGCAGTTCGTGGACTAGCGGGGAATTAAATGAGCAGTTCTTC. This codes for CASSSWTSGELNEQFF.

This clone was recorded only once. V usage is TRBV7-6 and J usage is TRBJ2-7, with 11 positions matching TRBD1. This CDR3 is 15 amino acids long. The germline V gene encodes CDR1 SGHVS and CDR2 FNYEAQ. Trimming at V came to 0 bases and at J to 3 bases, leaving 1 base not matched to a gene. The CDR3 coding sequence is TGTGCCAGCAGCTTAGCAGGGACAGGGGGCTACGAGCAGTACGTC. This sequence encodes CASSLAGTGGYEQYV.

J is TRBJ2-4 and V is TRBV27, with D possibly matching TRBD2 (6 bases). The V gene lost 0 bases and the J gene lost 6 bases, with 12 bases spanning the gap. CDR3 length: 15 residues. The germline gives CDR1 MNHEY, CDR2 SMNVEV (reference sequence). This CDR3 reads CASSLSAIGGNIQYF. DNA for the CDR3: TGTGCCAGCAGTTTATCTGCCATCGGGGGAAACATTCAGTACTTC.

V and J are TRBV29-1 and TRBJ1-2; 7 positions agree with TRBD1. The V gene's germline CDR1 is SQVTM and CDR2 ANQGSEA. The CDR3 is 12 residues long. J lost 4 bases, V lost 7 bases, and 6 bases had no gene match. This CDR3 reads CSAKQGSYGYTF. CDR3 nucleotides: TGCAGCGCAAAACAGGGGTCCTATGGCTACACCTTC. Variable domain in full (rest from reference TRBV29-1 and TRBJ1-2): SAVISQKPSRDICQRGTSLTIQCQVDSQVTMMFWYRQQPGQSLTLIATANQGSEATYESGFVIDKFPISRPNLTFSTLTVSNMSPEDSSIYLCSAKQGSYGYTFGSGTRLTVV.

V is TRBV6-5 and J is TRBJ2-1; TRBD2 aligns across 10 bases. The ends lost 2 bases at V and 4 bases at J; junction bases unmatched: 5. The germline V gene has CDR1 MNHEY and CDR2 SVGAGI. CDR3 length: 16 amino acids. The chain's CDR3 is CASSYGRTSGYNEQFF. CDR3 nucleotide sequence: TGTGCCAGCAGTTACGGCCGGACTAGCGGTTACAATGAGCAGTTCTTC.

V gene TRBV6-4 combines with J gene TRBJ2-1; 7 positions match TRBD2. The CDR3 extends over 15 amino acids. Germline V gene sequence: CDR1 MRHNA, CDR2 SNTAGT. Germline trimming cut 2 bases from V and 4 bases from J; bases unmatched to any gene: 5. The CDR3 DNA sequence: TGTGCCAGCAGTGACATGGGGGGGGGATACAATGAGCAGTTCTTC. Residues: CASSDMGGGYNEQFF.

The CDR3 spells CASIELNTGELFF. In DNA, the CDR3 is TGTGCCAGCATAGAGCTCAACACCGGGGAGCTGTTTTTT. V gene TRBV2 combines with J gene TRBJ2-2; the D is unclear. V lost 7 bases and J lost 2, with 8 bases in between. Germline V gene sequence: CDR1 SNHLY, CDR2 FYNNEI. This CDR3 is built from 13 residues.

This rearrangement joins TRBV5-1 to TRBJ2-3; D is possibly TRBD2 (5 bases). The CDR3 has 15 residues. V lost 1 base to trimming and J lost 2 bases, with 11 bases between them. Germline V CDR1 and CDR2: SGHRS, YFSETQ. The CDR3 spells CASSLSGPITDTQYF. CDR3 coding DNA: TGCGCCAGCAGCTTGAGCGGACCAATCACAGATACGCAGTATTTT.

V usage is TRBV18 and J usage is TRBJ1-3; maybe TRBD1 (6 bases). Trimming took 5 bases from V and 4 from J, leaving 12 bases between them. Germline V gives CDR1 KGHSH, CDR2 LQKENI. The CDR3 runs 14 residues. In nucleotides, the CDR3 is TGTGCCAGCTCAGCCGGGACATTAGGAAACACCATATATTTT. This gives the protein CASSAGTLGNTIYF.

V and J are TRBV5-4 and TRBJ2-1, with TRBD2 matching over 9 bases. Germline V lookup: CDR1 SGHNT, CDR2 YYREEE (reference sequence). The CDR3 has 16 residues. Trimming removed 4 bases from V and 8 bases from J; junction bases left unmatched: 13. For the CDR3, the DNA is TGTGCCAGCAGCCATAACAGGGGACTAGCATGGGATGAGCAGTTCTTC. This codes for CASSHNRGLAWDEQFF.

The gene calls are TRBV28 and TRBJ1-3; 8 positions agree with TRBD1. Per germline, CDR1 MDHEN and CDR2 SYDVKM. V lost 6 bases, J lost 0 bases, and 10 bases stayed unmatched. The CDR3 runs 17 residues. The CDR3 spells CASSSGPGGHSGNTIYF. As DNA, the CDR3 is TGTGCCAGCAGCTCCGGACCAGGGGGCCACTCTGGAAACACCATATATTTT.

This chain connects TRBV11-2 to TRBJ2-3; 9 nucleotides match TRBD1. The CDR3 is 15 residues long. Germline-derived CDR1 and CDR2 are SGHAT and FQNNGV. J lost 2 bases, V lost 4 bases, and 4 bases had no gene match. The CDR3 loop is CASSWTGAPTDTQYF. The CDR3 DNA reads TGTGCCAGCAGCTGGACAGGGGCCCCCACAGATACGCAGTATTTT.

The gene calls are TRBV6-6 and TRBJ1-3; D is undetermined. CDR1 and CDR2 (germline): MNHNY, SVGAGI (reference sequence). With 1 base removed from V and 4 bases from J, the gap between germline ends came to 5 bases. The CDR3 totals 13 residues. CDR3 bases: TGTGCCAGCAGTTACTTCTACGGAAACACCATATATTTT. This gives the protein CASSYFYGNTIYF.

This clone was picked up a small number of times. The junction departs from germline at one end; a sequencing error may be responsible. The V call is TRBV19, the J call TRBJ2-1, with 8 bases matching TRBD2. This CDR3 spans 14 amino acids. Germline V gene sequence: CDR1 LNHDA, CDR2 SQIVND (reference sequence). The CDR3 reads CASNIAGSYNEQFF. CDR3 in DNA: TGTGCCAGTAATATAGCGGGATCCTACAATGAGCAGTTCTTC. The variable domain in full, completed from reference TRBV19 and TRBJ2-1, reads DGGITQSPKYLFRKEGQNVTLSCEQNLNHDAMYWYRQDPGQGLRLIYYSQIVNDFQKGDIAEGYSVSREKKESFPLTVTSAQKNPTAFYLCASNIAGSYNEQFFGPGTRLTVL.

The chain couples TRBV30 to TRBJ2-7; TRBD2 matches at 9 bases. CDR3 length equals 18 residues. J was trimmed by 6 bases and V by 0 bases; bases with no gene match: 18. The germline V gene has CDR1 GTSNPN and CDR2 SVGIG (reference sequence). The CDR3 DNA reads TGTGCCTGGAGTGTTTATTCAGCGATTAGGCGGGAGGGCGTCGAGCAGTACTTC. Encoded protein: CAWSVYSAIRREGVEQYF.